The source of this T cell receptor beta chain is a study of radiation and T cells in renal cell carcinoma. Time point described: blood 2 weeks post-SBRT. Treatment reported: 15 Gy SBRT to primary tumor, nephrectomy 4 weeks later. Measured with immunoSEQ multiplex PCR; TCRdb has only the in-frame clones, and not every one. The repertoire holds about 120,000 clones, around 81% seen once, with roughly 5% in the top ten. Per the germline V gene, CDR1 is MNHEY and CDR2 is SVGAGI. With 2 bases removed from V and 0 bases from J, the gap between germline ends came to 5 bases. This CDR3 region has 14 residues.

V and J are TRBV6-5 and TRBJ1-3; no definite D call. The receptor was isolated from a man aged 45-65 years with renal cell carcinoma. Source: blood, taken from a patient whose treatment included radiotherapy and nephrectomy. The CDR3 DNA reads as TGTGCCAGCAGTTACGAAAGCTCTGGAAACACCATATATTTT. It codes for CASSYESSGNTIYF.